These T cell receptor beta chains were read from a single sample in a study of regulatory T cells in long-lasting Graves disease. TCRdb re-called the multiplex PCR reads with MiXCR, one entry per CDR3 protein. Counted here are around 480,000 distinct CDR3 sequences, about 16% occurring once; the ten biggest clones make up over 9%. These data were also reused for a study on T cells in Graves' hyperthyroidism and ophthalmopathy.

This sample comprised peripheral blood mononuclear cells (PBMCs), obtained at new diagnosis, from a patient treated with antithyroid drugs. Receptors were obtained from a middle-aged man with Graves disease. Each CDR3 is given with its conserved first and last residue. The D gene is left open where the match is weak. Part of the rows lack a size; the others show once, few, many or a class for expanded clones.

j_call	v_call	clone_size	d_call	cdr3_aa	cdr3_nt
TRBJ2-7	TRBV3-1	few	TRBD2	CASSQAAGGPKQYF	TGTGCCAGCAGCCAAGCAGCGGGAGGGCCGAAGCAGTACTTC
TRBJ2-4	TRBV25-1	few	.	CATPERAAKNIQYF	TGTGCCACGCCAGAGCGAGCAGCCAAAAACATTCAGTACTTC
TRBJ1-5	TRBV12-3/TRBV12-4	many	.	CASGPDAPTEPQHF	TGTGCCAGCGGACCCGACGCCCCGACCGAGCCCCAGCATTTT
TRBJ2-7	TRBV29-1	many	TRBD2	CSVAGTSDGYEQYF	TGCAGCGTAGCCGGGACTAGCGATGGCTACGAGCAGTACTTC
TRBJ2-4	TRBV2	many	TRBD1	CASSETGGNIQYF	TGTGCCAGCAGTGAGACAGGGGGGAACATTCAGTACTTC
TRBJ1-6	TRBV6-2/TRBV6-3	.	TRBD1	CASSYSGDRAWSPLHF	TGTGCCAGCAGTTACTCGGGGGACAGGGCTTGGTCACCCCTCCACTTT
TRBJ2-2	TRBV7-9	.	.	CASSRQELNTGELFF	TGTGCCAGCAGTCGACAGGAGCTCAACACCGGGGAGCTGTTTTTT
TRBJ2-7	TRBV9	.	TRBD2	CASSAGGGRTYEQYF	TGTGCCAGCAGCGCCGGGGGGGGCAGAACCTACGAGCAGTACTTC
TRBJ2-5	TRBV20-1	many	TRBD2	CSATSGTTLQETQYF	TGCAGTGCGACTTCGGGGACTACCCTCCAAGAGACCCAGTACTTC
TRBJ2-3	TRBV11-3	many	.	CASSYEVADTQYF	TGTGCCAGCAGCTACGAGGTGGCAGATACGCAGTATTTT
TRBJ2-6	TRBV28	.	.	CASEGVGANVLTF	TGTGCCAGCGAGGGGGTTGGGGCCAACGTCCTGACTTTC
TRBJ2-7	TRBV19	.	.	CASAEGGPSEQYF	TGTGCCAGTGCCGAAGGAGGGCCGTCCGAGCAGTACTTC
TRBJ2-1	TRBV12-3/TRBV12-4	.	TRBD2	CASNSLAGSNYNEQFF	TGTGCCAGCAATTCGTTAGCGGGATCCAACTACAATGAGCAGTTCTTC
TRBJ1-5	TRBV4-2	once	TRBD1	CASSQDVDRGGNQPQHF	TGTGCCAGCAGCCAAGACGTAGACAGGGGAGGCAATCAGCCCCAGCATTTT
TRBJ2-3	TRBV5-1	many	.	CASSLAGQDTQYF	TGCGCCAGCAGCTTGGCCGGACAGGATACGCAGTATTTT
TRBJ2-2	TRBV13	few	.	CASSLYVRSSENTGELFF	TGTGCCAGCAGCTTGTACGTTCGGTCTAGCGAGAACACCGGGGAGCTGTTTTTT
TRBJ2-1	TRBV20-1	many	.	CSALSLGLGPYNEQFF	TGCAGTGCCCTATCCCTGGGGCTTGGTCCCTACAATGAGCAGTTCTTC
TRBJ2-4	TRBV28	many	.	CASTLGSGAKNIQYF	TGTGCCAGCACGTTGGGCTCAGGGGCCAAAAACATTCAGTACTTC
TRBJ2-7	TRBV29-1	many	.	CSVVSAYEQYF	TGCAGCGTCGTTAGCGCCTACGAGCAGTACTTC
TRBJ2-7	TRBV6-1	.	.	CATQWADTYEQYF	TGTGCCACCCAGTGGGCAGATACCTACGAGCAGTACTTC
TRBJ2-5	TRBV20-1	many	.	CSAREWGRGQETQYF	TGCAGTGCTCGGGAATGGGGCAGGGGCCAAGAGACCCAGTACTTC
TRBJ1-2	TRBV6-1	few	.	CASSEVYSRGGYTF	TGTGCCAGCAGTGAAGTCTATTCCAGGGGTGGCTACACCTTC
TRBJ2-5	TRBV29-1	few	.	CSVQVVVRETQYF	TGCAGCGTTCAAGTCGTCGTTAGAGAGACCCAGTACTTC
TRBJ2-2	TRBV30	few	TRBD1	CAGTKLGTGGYTGELFF	TGTGCTGGAACGAAGTTAGGGACAGGGGGCTACACCGGGGAGCTGTTTTTT
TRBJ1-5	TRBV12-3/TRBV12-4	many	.	CASSLGGAGARNQPQHF	TGTGCCAGCAGTTTAGGAGGGGCAGGTGCACGTAATCAGCCCCAGCATTTT
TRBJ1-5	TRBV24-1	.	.	CATSDNGAGVSNQPQHF	TGTGCCACCAGTGATAATGGGGCGGGAGTTAGCAATCAGCCCCAGCATTTT
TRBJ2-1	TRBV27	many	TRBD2	CASSPRTSGSIKGQFF	TGTGCCAGCAGTCCTCGGACTAGCGGATCCATAAAGGGGCAGTTCTTC
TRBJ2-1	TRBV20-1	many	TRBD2	CSAATSGRVGYNEQFF	TGCAGTGCTGCGACTAGCGGGAGGGTGGGTTACAATGAGCAGTTCTTC
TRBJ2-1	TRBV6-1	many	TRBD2	CASSDLGEGLASQSQFF	TGTGCCAGCAGTGACCTTGGGGAGGGACTAGCGTCCCAGTCGCAGTTCTTC
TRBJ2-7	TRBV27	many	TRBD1	CASNKLGQGVNEQYF	TGTGCCAGCAACAAGTTGGGGCAGGGGGTCAACGAGCAGTACTTC
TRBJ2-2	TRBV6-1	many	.	CASSTQSTGELFF	TGTGCCAGCAGTACTCAATCCACCGGGGAGCTGTTTTTT
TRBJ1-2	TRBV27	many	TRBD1	CASSPGGQGNYGYTF	TGTGCCAGCAGTCCCGGCGGACAGGGAAACTATGGCTACACCTTC
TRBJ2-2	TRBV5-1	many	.	CASSLGARGATGELFF	TGCGCCAGCAGCTTGGGAGCGAGAGGGGCCACCGGGGAGCTGTTTTTT
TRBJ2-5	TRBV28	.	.	CASTFEETQYF	TGTGCCAGCACTTTTGAGGAGACCCAGTACTTC
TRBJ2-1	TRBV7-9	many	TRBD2	CASSLSAGDNEQFF	TGTGCCAGCAGCTTAAGTGCGGGGGACAATGAGCAGTTCTTC
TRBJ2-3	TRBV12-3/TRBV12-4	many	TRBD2	CASAPSGPTDTQYF	TGTGCCAGCGCCCCTAGCGGGCCCACAGATACGCAGTATTTT
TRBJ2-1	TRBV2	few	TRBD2	CATRPGGGIEQFF	TGTGCCACCCGGCCGGGGGGGGGGATTGAGCAGTTCTTC
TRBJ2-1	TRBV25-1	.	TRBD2	CASSEYSAGGISSYNEQFF	TGTGCCAGCAGTGAATATTCAGCGGGAGGGATAAGCTCCTACAATGAGCAGTTCTTC
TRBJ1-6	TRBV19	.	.	CASSISGIYNSPLHF	TGTGCCAGTAGTATATCCGGGATCTATAATTCACCCCTCCACTTT
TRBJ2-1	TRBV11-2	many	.	CASLASREQFF	TGTGCCAGCCTCGCGTCCCGGGAGCAGTTCTTC
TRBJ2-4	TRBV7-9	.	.	CASSPPVVDIQYF	TGTGCCAGCAGCCCACCCGTCGTAGACATTCAGTACTTC
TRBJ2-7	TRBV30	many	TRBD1	CAWSEDRAISYEQYF	TGTGCCTGGAGTGAGGACAGGGCGATCTCCTACGAGCAGTACTTC
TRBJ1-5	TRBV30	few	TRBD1	CAWSGGGLQPQHF	TGTGCCTGGTCAGGGGGGGGACTCCAGCCCCAGCATTTT
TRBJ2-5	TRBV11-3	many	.	CASKRMGETQYF	TGTGCCAGCAAGAGAATGGGGGAGACCCAGTACTTC
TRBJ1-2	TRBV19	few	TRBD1	CASSTSRDRASTF	TGTGCCAGTAGTACGTCCCGGGACAGGGCGTCGACCTTC
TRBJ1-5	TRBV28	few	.	CASSLRDNSNQPQHF	TGTGCCAGCAGTTTACGGGACAATAGCAATCAGCCCCAGCATTTT
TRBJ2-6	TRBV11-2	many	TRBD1	CASSPVTGGVSGANVLTF	TGTGCCAGCAGCCCGGTGACAGGGGGTGTCTCTGGGGCCAACGTCCTGACTTTC